Ten or more counts support the clone carrying this T cell receptor (beta chain). These data originate in a study of T-cell memory formation after mild COVID-19. TCRdb called the 5' RACE reads again in MiXCR, with one record for every CDR3 protein. The sample consists of nearly 110,000 distinct CDR3 sequences, 9.5% to 15% of them appearing once. Source material: PBMCs or a T cell subset sorted from them (not recorded which). The receptor was derived from an adult woman who had mild COVID-19 (a few samples of this study predate the infection). Cell type and time point are not known.

DNA for the CDR3: TGCGCCAGCAGCCAAGGTTTTGCCGGGGAGCTGTTTTTT. Translation: CASSQGFAGELFF. The chain couples TRBV4-3 to TRBJ2-2, with D unresolved. The ends were cut back, 1 base at V and 6 bases at J, with 6 bases in the middle. The CDR3 runs 13 residues. Germline V gives CDR1 LGHNA, CDR2 YSLEER.